This T cell receptor (beta chain) was recorded in a study of CD8+ T cells in alopecia areata. In each case, RNA was isolated and then reverse transcribed into cDNA as the sequencing template. Profiled with immunoSEQ multiplex PCR; TCRdb holds only in-frame clones, not every one. The repertoire holds 150,000 or so clones, with 87% as singletons. Germline V gene sequence: CDR1 SEHNR, CDR2 FQNEAQ (reference sequence). Trimming cost V 3 bases and J 3 bases, with 6 bases left between them. This CDR3 contains 13 residues. Lesional scalp punch biopsies and peripheral blood were collected from alopecia areata patients.

The source material was CD8+ T cells sorted from blood, sampled at week 0. This sequence joins TRBV7-9 and TRBJ2-1; no clear D. This clonotype was sampled from a human donor with alopecia areata. The CDR3 DNA sequence: TGTGCCAGCAGCTTTCACCGCTACAATGAGCAGTTCTTC. It yields the protein CASSFHRYNEQFF.